This TCR beta chain is drawn from a study of blood T cell repertoires in COVID-19. Study background: Specimens from acute and convalescent COVID-19 originated in the United States, Italy and Spain. The analysed material was cDNA or gDNA that came from T cells, B-cell-depleted T cells, or PBMCs.

Followed over time, Seattle patients had been enrolled while infection was active. The CDR3 consists of 14 residues. V shed 4 bases and J shed 0 bases, with 9 bases lying between them. Per the germline V gene, CDR1 is MGHDK and CDR2 is SYGVNS. The authors' processing: From reference gene primer amplification, estimates of nucleated cell counts were derived. Profiling relied on immunoSEQ multiplex PCR, and the TCRdb table lists in-frame clones only, not all of them. The V and J calls and clone size were taken over from that table, and D and trimming were inferred from the DNA. The data show about 50,000 clones, about nine tenths seen once.

The clonotype comes from a woman aged 80 or over with COVID-19, enrolled during active disease. The sample was peripheral blood. V and J are TRBV25-1 and TRBJ1-1; D uncertain. CDR3 sequence: CASSGAPVNTEAFF. The CDR3 region has the DNA TGTGCCAGCAGTGGGGCACCAGTGAACACTGAAGCTTTCTTT.